Below, 14 T cell receptor beta chains from the same sample are listed, as sequenced in a study of blood T cell repertoires in COVID-19. The data were produced by immunoSEQ multiplex PCR, yet TCRdb's version contains in-frame clones alone and is incomplete. The table shows tens of thousands of clones, with 85% occurring only once. Material for sequencing was peripheral blood. These receptor sequences come from a woman aged 70-85 years with acute or convalescent COVID-19.

The genes are TRBV18 and TRBJ1-3; D call uncertain. V was pared by 2 bases and J by 1 base, with 6 bases between. Germline assignment: CDR1 KGHSH and CDR2 LQKENI. There are 14 residues in the CDR3. CDR3 region: CASSPGESGNTIYF. The CDR3 region has the DNA TGTGCCAGCTCACCAGGGGAGTCTGGAAACACCATATATTTT.

The chain couples TRBV2 to TRBJ1-5; no clear D gene. V lost 3 bases and J lost 2, with 11 bases in between. This CDR3 has 15 residues. Germline V lookup: CDR1 SNHLY, CDR2 FYNNEI. CDR3 loop: CASSDPGYGNQPQHF. CDR3 DNA: TGTGCCAGCAGTGACCCCGGGTACGGCAATCAGCCCCAGCATTTT. Full variable domain (missing parts from reference TRBV2 and TRBJ1-5): EPEVTQTPSHQVTQMGQEVILRCVPISNHLYFYWYRQILGQKVEFLVSFYNNEISEKSEIFDDQFSVERPDGSNFTLKIRSTKLEDSAMYFCASSDPGYGNQPQHFGDGTRLSIL.

The chain has TRBV3-1 (or the pseudogene TRBV3-2) and TRBJ2-1; a possible D gene is TRBD1 (5 bases). Germline V lookup: CDR1 LGHDT, CDR2 YNNKEL (reference sequence). This CDR3 comprises 15 residues. V shed 1 base and J shed 6 bases, with 13 bases lying between them. CDR3 sequence (DNA): TGTGCCAGCAGCCAAGTCCAGGGTTCACCCAATGAGCAGTTCTTC. This gives the protein CASSQVQGSPNEQFF.

This chain links TRBV10-1 with TRBJ2-1; D is perhaps TRBD2 (6 bases). The CDR3 is 15 amino acids. Trimming cost V 4 bases and J 7 bases, with 17 bases left between them. Per germline, CDR1 WNHNN and CDR2 SYGVQD (reference sequence). The CDR3 coding sequence is TGCGCCAGCAGTGTCGGGGGAGGACCGCGGAATGAGCAGTTCTTC. This gives the protein CASSVGGGPRNEQFF.

Note on this clone: The same CDR3 is also encoded by other DNA sequences in this sample. V and J are TRBV18 and TRBJ2-3; 9 positions agree with TRBD2. Germline CDR1 KGHSH, CDR2 LQKENI. The junction had 6 bases not matched to a gene; V was cut back by 2 bases and J by 3 bases. This CDR3 has 16 residues. CDR3 sequence: CASSPFSGGQTDTQYF. The CDR3, as DNA: TGTGCCAGCTCACCATTTAGCGGGGGACAAACAGATACGCAGTATTTT.

The chain uses TRBV5-1 and TRBJ2-1, with 11 bases identical to TRBD2. The V gene end was trimmed by 3 bases and the J gene end by 2 bases; junction bases not matched to a gene: 10. Per the germline V gene, CDR1 is SGHRS and CDR2 is YFSETQ. CDR3 size: 18 residues. The CDR3 is CASSSMSGTSGTYNEQFF. Here the CDR3 DNA reads TGCGCCAGCAGCTCAATGTCCGGGACTAGCGGAACCTACAATGAGCAGTTCTTC.

V and J are TRBV27 and TRBJ1-2; 9 nucleotides line up with TRBD1. The CDR3 totals 13 residues. Germline V gene lookup returns CDR1 MNHEY and CDR2 SMNVEV (reference sequence). V lost 8 bases and J lost 4; bases outside the gene matches: 5. This CDR3 is CASASTGGYGYTF. Here the CDR3 DNA reads TGTGCCAGCGCCTCGACAGGGGGCTATGGCTACACCTTC.

The gene calls are TRBV6-2 or TRBV6-3 and TRBJ1-5, with TRBD1 identical over 7 bases. Trimming removed 4 bases from V and 7 bases from J; junction bases left unmatched: 7. Per germline, CDR1 MNHEY and CDR2 SVGEGT. This CDR3 comprises 14 residues. The CDR3 reads CASSSFWTGQPQHF. The CDR3 coding sequence is TGTGCCAGCAGTTCCTTCTGGACAGGCCAGCCCCAGCATTTT.

V usage is TRBV30 and J usage is TRBJ2-1; the match to TRBD2 covers 8 bases. The length of the CDR3 is 17 residues. The V segment lost 1 base and the J segment 11 bases; nucleotides outside the gene matches: 19. Germline values: CDR1 GTSNPN, CDR2 SVGIG (reference sequence). The CDR3 protein is CAWSAPFGGRQLLKQFF. In nucleotides, the CDR3 is TGTGCCTGGAGTGCCCCCTTTGGCGGGAGGCAGTTATTAAAGCAGTTCTTC.

The rearrangement links TRBV23-1 to TRBJ2-7, with a tentative D call TRBD2 (6 bases). TRBV23-1 belongs to the ORF category, with a function that is uncertain. V shed 7 bases and J shed 6 bases, with 16 bases lying between them. This CDR3 is built from 13 residues. This CDR3 reads CASKGPCGIEQYV. The CDR3 nucleotides read TGCGCCAGCAAGGGACCTTGCGGGATCGAGCAGTACGTC.

V and J are TRBV5-8 and TRBJ2-7; tentatively, D is TRBD2 (6 bases). V was cut by 0 bases and J by 3 bases, with 19 bases left in between. The germline gives CDR1 SGHTS, CDR2 YDEGEE. The CDR3 has 17 amino acids. The CDR3 DNA reads TGTGCCAGCAGCTTGGCTAAGGGAGGCCCGGGAGTCTACGAGCAGTACGTC. Residues: CASSLAKGGPGVYEQYV.

The CDR3 sequence: CASRRLSSLGTDTQYF. DNA of the CDR3: TGTGCCAGCAGAAGACTTTCTAGTTTGGGCACAGATACGCAGTATTTT. J is TRBJ2-3 and V is TRBV2; D is uncertain. V was shortened by 6 bases and J by 1 base, with 17 bases between the two germline ends. The CDR3 covers 16 residues. Germline V CDR1 and CDR2: SNHLY, FYNNEI.

This chain links TRBV10-2 with TRBJ2-5; D is possibly TRBD1 (5 bases). Germline V CDR1 and CDR2: WSHSY, SAAADI. V gave up 0 bases and J gave up 7 bases, with 15 bases separating them. The CDR3 is made up of 15 amino acids. The CDR3 spells CASSESTGVRGTQYF. For the CDR3, the DNA is TGCGCCAGCAGTGAGTCGACGGGCGTTAGGGGGACCCAGTACTTC.

The gene calls are TRBV7-9 and TRBJ2-3, with D maybe TRBD1 (5 bases). V was shortened by 1 base and J by 5 bases, with 10 bases between the two germline ends. The germline CDR1 and CDR2 sequences are SEHNR and FQNEAQ (reference sequence). The CDR3 is 14 amino acids. The chain's CDR3 is CASSLDPQGDTQYF. The CDR3 DNA sequence: TGTGCCAGCAGCTTAGACCCGCAGGGAGATACGCAGTATTTT.